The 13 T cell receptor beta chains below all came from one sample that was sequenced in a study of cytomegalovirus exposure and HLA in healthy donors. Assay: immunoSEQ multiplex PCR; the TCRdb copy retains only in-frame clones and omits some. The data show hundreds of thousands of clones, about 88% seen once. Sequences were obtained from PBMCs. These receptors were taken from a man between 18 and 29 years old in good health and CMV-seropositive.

The CDR3 nucleotides read TGTGCCAGCAGCTCAAAGATCTGGACAGGGGGTGCGTACGAGCAGTACTTC. Translated: CASSSKIWTGGAYEQYF. This chain uses TRBV27 with TRBJ2-7, with 10 bases fitting TRBD1. Germline CDR1 and CDR2: MNHEY and SMNVEV (reference sequence). CDR3 length: 17 residues. Trimming at V came to 6 bases and at J to 4 bases, leaving 15 bases not matched to a gene.

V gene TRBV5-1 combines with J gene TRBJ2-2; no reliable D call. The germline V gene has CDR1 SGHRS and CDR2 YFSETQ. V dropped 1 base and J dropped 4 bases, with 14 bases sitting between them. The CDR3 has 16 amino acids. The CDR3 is CASSLKFSAPTGELFF. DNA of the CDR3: TGCGCCAGCAGCTTGAAGTTCTCAGCTCCCACCGGGGAGCTGTTTTTT.

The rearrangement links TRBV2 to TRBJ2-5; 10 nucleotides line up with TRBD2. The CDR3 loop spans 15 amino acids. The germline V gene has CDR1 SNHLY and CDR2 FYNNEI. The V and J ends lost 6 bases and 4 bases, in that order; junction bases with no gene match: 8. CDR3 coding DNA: TGTGCCAGCAGCGGTAGCGGGAGGTTAGGAGAGACCCAGTACTTC. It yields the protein CASSGSGRLGETQYF.

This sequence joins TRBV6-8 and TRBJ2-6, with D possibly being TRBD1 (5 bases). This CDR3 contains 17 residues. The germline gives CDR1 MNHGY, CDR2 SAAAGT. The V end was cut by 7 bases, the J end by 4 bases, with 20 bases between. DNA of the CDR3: TGTGCCAGCATTCATCCCAGGTCAGGGCCAGGGGCCAACGTCCTGACTTTC. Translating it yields CASIHPRSGPGANVLTF.

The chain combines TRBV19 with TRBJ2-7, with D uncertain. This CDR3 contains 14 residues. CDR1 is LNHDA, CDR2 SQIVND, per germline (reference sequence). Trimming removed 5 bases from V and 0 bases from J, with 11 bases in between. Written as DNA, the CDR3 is TGTGCCAGTAGTCCTTTTGACGACTCCTACGAGCAGTACTTC. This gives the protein CASSPFDDSYEQYF.

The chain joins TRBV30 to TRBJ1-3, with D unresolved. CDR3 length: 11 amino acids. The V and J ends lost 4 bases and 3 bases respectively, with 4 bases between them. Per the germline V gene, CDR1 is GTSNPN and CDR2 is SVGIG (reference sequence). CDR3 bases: TGTGCCTGGACAGGTGGAAACACCATATATTTT. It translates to CAWTGGNTIYF.

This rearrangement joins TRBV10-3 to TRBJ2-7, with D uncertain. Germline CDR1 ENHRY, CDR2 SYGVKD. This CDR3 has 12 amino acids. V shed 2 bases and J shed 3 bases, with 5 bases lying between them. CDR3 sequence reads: CAISEQDYEQYF. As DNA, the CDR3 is TGTGCCATCAGTGAGCAGGACTACGAGCAGTACTTC.

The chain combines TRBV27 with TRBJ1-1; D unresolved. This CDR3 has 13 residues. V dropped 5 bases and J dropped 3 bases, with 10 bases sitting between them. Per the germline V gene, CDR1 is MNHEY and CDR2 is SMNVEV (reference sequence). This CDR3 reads CASSIGRHTEAFF. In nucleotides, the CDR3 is TGTGCCAGCAGTATCGGGCGTCACACTGAAGCTTTCTTT.

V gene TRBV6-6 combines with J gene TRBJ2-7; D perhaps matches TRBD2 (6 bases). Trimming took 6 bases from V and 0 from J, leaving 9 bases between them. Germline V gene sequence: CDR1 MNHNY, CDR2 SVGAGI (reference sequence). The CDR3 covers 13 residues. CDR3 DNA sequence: TGTGCCAGCAGCGGGACTTCCTCCTACGAGCAGTACTTC. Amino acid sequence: CASSGTSSYEQYF.

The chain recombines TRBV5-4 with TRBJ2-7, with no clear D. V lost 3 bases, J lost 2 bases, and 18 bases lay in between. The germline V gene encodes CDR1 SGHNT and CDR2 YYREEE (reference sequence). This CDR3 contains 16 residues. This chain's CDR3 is CASSYGSSRFTYEQYF. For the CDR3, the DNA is TGTGCCAGCAGCTATGGCTCGTCCAGGTTTACCTACGAGCAGTACTTC.

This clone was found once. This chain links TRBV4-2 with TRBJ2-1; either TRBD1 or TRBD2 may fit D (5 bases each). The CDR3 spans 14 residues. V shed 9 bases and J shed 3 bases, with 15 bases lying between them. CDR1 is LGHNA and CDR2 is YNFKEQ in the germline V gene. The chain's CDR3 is CASTPGRSYNEQFF. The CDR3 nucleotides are TGTGCCAGTACCCCGGGACGTAGCTACAATGAGCAGTTCTTC.

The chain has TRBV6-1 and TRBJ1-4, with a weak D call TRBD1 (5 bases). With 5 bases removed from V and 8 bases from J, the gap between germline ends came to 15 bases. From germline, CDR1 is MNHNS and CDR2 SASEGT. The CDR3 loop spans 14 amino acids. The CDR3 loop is CASSSGTAGEKLFF. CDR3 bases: TGTGCCAGCAGTTCCGGGACCGCGGGGGAAAAACTGTTTTTT.

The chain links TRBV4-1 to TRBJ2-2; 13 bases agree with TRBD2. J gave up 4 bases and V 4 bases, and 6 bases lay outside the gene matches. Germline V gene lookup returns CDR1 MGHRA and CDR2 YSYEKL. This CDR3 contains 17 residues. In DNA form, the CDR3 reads TGCGCCAGCAGCCGAGAACTAGCGGGAGGGTCCACCGGGGAGCTGTTTTTT. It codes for CASSRELAGGSTGELFF.